A single sample is the source of the 5 T cell receptor beta chains below, sequenced in a study of primary melanoma T cells and metastatic recurrence. Here immunoSEQ multiplex PCR was the method, and the copy in TCRdb shows in-frame clones only, minus some. The data show about 790 clones, about 80% seen once. The source material was melanoma tumor tissue. The source is a human donor with melanoma.

This CDR3 reads CASSIGRNTEAFF. CDR3 nucleotide sequence: TGTGCCAGTAGTATTGGCAGGAACACTGAAGCTTTCTTT. This chain joins TRBV19 and TRBJ1-1; D remains ambiguous. Germline assignment: CDR1 LNHDA and CDR2 SQIVND (reference sequence). The CDR3 loop spans 13 amino acids. V lost 3 bases, J lost 1 base, and 6 bases lay in between.

With respect to this clone: A read error may produce the germline difference seen at one junction end. The J gene is TRBJ1-4, the V gene TRBV19; D gene unclear. Germline assignment: CDR1 LNHDA and CDR2 SQIVND (reference sequence). The CDR3 covers 14 residues. The CDR3 DNA is TGTGTCAGTAGGGTGGCTGCAACTAATGAAAAATTGTTTTTT. It encodes CVSRVAATNEKLFF.

V and J are TRBV29-1 and TRBJ1-1, with no clear D. Germline CDR1 SQVTM, CDR2 ANQGSEA. This CDR3 contains 14 residues. DNA for the CDR3: TGCAGTATCGGGCGCCTAGCGGGGAACGGTGAAGCTTTCTTT. This translates into CSIGRLAGNGEAFF.

DNA for the CDR3: TGTGCCAGCAGCTTCGGATCTCGGGCTGGGTCCTACAATGAGCAGTTCTTC. Its translation is CASSFGSRAGSYNEQFF. The rearrangement joins TRBV7-6 to TRBJ2-1; D is undetermined. The CDR3 spans 17 residues. Trimming stripped 3 bases from V and 1 base from J, with 16 bases between. Germline V gene sequence: CDR1 SGHVS, CDR2 FNYEAQ.

This clone was seen once. The V and J genes are TRBV11-3 and TRBJ1-1; possibly TRBD1 for D (5 bases). The length of the CDR3 is 15 residues. The ends were cut back, 3 bases at V and 7 bases at J, with 18 bases in the middle. Germline assignment: CDR1 SGHNT and CDR2 YENEEA. The CDR3 here is CASSLGGRGLGEAFF. CDR3 sequence (DNA): TGTGCCAGCAGCTTGGGTGGGAGGGGCTTGGGTGAAGCTTTCTTT.